The clone carrying this T cell receptor (beta chain) was counted once. Its antigen is still unknown. The investigators amplified TCR beta CDR3 regions from RNA transcripts. Researchers ran a first-round RT-PCR on the TCR CDR3 using the HTBI primer set. TCRdb called the multiplex PCR reads again in MiXCR, with one record for every CDR3 protein. The sample shows 200,000 to 250,000 distinct CDR3 sequences, roughly 17% of them seen only once. The CDR3 is made up of 18 amino acids. V lost 1 base and J lost 2; bases outside the gene matches: 11. Germline values: CDR1 SGHTA, CDR2 FQGNSA. The sample originates from a study of T cells in Graves' hyperthyroidism and ophthalmopathy. Study-level information: Prior to any treatment, at the point of initial diagnosis, peripheral blood was collected. General observations from the study: Separating ophthalmopathy from stable hyperthyroidism was achieved by a 13 V-J model.

Patients affected by ophthalmopathy presented a Clinical Activity Score of at least 3, a NOSPECS grade of at least 4, and disease duration below 3 months. Clinical symptoms, serum thyroxine and TRAb, thyroid ultrasound and orbital computed tomography were used for the diagnoses. The TCR sequence derives from a woman aged 18 to 35 with Graves' ophthalmopathy. The sequenced sample consisted of blood. The chain links TRBV7-2 to TRBJ2-7, with 10 nucleotides matching TRBD2. The CDR3: CASSLGGSGGPSTYEQYF. Here the CDR3 DNA reads TGTGCCAGCAGCTTAGGTGGTAGCGGGGGGCCATCAACCTACGAGCAGTACTTC.